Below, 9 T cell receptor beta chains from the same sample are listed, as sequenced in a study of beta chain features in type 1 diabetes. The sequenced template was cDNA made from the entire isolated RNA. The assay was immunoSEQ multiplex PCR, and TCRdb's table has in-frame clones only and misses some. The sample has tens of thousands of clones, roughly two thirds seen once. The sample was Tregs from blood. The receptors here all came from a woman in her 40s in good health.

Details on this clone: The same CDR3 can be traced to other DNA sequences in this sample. The CDR3 DNA sequence: TGTGCCAGCAGTTTCGCGGGACTACTCCATGGCGAGCAGTACTTC. It codes for CASSFAGLLHGEQYF. The chain combines TRBV28 with TRBJ2-7; 7 bases align to TRBD2. Germline V gene sequence: CDR1 MDHEN, CDR2 SYDVKM. The junction had 11 bases not matched to a gene; V was cut back by 3 bases and J by 6 bases. There are 15 residues in the CDR3.

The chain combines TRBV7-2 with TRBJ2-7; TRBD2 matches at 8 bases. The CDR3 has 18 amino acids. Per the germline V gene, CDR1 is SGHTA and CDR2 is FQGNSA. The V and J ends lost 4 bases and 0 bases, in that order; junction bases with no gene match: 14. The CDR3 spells CASSSSPGGGTRSYEQYF. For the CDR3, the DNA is TGTGCCAGCAGCTCATCCCCTGGCGGGGGGACCCGCTCCTACGAGCAGTACTTC.

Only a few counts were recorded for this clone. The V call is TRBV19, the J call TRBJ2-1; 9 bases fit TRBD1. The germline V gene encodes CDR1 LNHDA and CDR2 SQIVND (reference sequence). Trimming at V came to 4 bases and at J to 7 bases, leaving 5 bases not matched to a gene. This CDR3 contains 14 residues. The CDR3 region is CASSSGQGRNEQFF. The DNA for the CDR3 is TGTGCCAGTAGTAGTGGACAGGGGCGGAATGAGCAGTTCTTC.

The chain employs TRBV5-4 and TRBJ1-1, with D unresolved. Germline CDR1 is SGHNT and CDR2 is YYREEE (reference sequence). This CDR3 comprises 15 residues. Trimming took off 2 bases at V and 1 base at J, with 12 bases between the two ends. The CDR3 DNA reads TGTGCCAGCAGCTTTTCGGGTCGTTCGAACACTGAAGCTTTCTTT. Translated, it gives CASSFSGRSNTEAFF.

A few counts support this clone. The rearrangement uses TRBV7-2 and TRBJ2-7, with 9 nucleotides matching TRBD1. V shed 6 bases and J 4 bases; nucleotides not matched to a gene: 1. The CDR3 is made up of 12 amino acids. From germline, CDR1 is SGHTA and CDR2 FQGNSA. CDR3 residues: CASRQGAYEQYF. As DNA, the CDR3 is TGTGCCAGCAGACAGGGGGCTTACGAGCAGTACTTC. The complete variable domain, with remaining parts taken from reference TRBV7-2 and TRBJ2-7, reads GAGVSQSPSNKVTEKGKDVELRCDPISGHTALYWYRQSLGQGLEFLIYFQGNSAPDKSGLPSDRFSAERTGGSVSTLTIQRTQQEDSAVYLCASRQGAYEQYFGPGTRLTVT.

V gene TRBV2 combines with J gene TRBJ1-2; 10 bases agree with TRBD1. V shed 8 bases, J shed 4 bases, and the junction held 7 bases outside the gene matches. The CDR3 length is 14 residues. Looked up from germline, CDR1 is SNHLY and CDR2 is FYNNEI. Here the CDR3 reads CASCDRGRSYGYTF. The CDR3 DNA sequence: TGTGCCAGCTGCGACAGGGGGCGTAGCTATGGCTACACCTTC.

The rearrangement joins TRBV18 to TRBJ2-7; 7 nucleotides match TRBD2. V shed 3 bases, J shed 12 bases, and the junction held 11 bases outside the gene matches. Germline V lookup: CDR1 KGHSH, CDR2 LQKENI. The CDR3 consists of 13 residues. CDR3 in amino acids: CASSPGGAGSPYF. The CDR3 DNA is TGTGCCAGCTCACCGGGAGGGGCCGGATCCCCGTACTTC.

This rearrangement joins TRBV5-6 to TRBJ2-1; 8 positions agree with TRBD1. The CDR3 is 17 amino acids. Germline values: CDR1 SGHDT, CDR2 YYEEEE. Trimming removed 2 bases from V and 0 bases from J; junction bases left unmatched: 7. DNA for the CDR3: TGTGCCAGCAGCTTTGACAGGGGCCGAGCCTCCTACAATGAGCAGTTCTTC. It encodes CASSFDRGRASYNEQFF. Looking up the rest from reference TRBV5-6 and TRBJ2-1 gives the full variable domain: DAGVTQSPTHLIKTRGQQVTLRCSPKSGHDTVSWYQQALGQGPQFIFQYYEEEERQRGNFPDRFSGHQFPNYSSELNVNALLLGDSALYLCASSFDRGRASYNEQFFGPGTRLTVL.

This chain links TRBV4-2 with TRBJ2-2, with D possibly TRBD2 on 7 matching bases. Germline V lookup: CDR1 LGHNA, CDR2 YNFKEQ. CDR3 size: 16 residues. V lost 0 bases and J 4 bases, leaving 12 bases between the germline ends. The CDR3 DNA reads TGTGCCAGCAGCCAAGATGAGGGGGGGACCACCGGGGAGCTGTTTTTT. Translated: CASSQDEGGTTGELFF.